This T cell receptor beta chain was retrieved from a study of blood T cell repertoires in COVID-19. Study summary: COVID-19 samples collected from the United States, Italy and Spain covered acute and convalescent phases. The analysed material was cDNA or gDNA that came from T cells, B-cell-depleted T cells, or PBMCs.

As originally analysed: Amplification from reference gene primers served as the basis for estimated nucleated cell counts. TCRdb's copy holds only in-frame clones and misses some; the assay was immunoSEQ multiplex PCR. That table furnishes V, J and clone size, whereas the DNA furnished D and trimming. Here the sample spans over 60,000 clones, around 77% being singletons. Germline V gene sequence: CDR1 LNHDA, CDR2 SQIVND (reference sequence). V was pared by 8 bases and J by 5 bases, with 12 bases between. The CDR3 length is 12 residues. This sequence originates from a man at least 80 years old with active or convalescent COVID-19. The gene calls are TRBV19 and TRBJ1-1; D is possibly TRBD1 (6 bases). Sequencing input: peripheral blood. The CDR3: CASGAQGTEAFF. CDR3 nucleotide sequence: TGTGCCAGTGGAGCACAGGGAACTGAAGCTTTCTTT.